The 19 T cell receptor beta chains below all came from one sample that was sequenced in a study of blood T cell repertoires in COVID-19. The data were produced by immunoSEQ multiplex PCR, yet TCRdb's version contains in-frame clones alone and is incomplete. The repertoire holds about 170,000 clones, with roughly 80% as singletons. The specimen was peripheral blood. Receptor source: a man aged 55 to 70 with acute or convalescent COVID-19.

The J gene is TRBJ1-2, the V gene TRBV12-3 or TRBV12-4, with D unclear. V lost 3 bases to trimming and J lost 0 bases, with 5 bases between them. The CDR3 is 13 amino acids. The CDR3 DNA follows: TGTGCCAGCAGTTTGAGTTCTAACTATGGCTACACCTTC. Translated, it gives CASSLSSNYGYTF.

CDR3 DNA: TGCGCCAGCAGCCAAGGTGACAGGGGTGTTGAAAAACTGTTTTTT. Residues: CASSQGDRGVEKLFF. The rearrangement joins TRBV4-3 to TRBJ1-4, with 8 bases fitting TRBD1. Germline trimming cut 1 base from V and 7 bases from J; bases unmatched to any gene: 5. Germline-derived CDR1 and CDR2 are LGHNA and YSLEER. CDR3 length: 15 amino acids.

This rearrangement joins TRBV7-9 to TRBJ1-5; D is ambiguous. Between the trimmed V and J ends, which lost 4 bases and 4 bases, there was a span of 11 bases. The CDR3 consists of 14 residues. Germline V lookup: CDR1 SEHNR, CDR2 FQNEAQ (reference sequence). CDR3 loop: CASSWEGRNQPQHF. The CDR3, as DNA: TGTGCCAGCAGCTGGGAGGGTCGGAATCAGCCCCAGCATTTT.

This clone was observed once. This chain connects TRBV9 to TRBJ2-5; 13 bases match TRBD2. This CDR3 contains 16 residues. Germline CDR1 reads SGDLS; CDR2 reads YYNGEE. J was trimmed by 2 bases and V by 0 bases; bases with no gene match: 1. The CDR3 DNA sequence: TGTGCCAGCAGCGTAGGACTAGCGGGGGGTCAAGAGACCCAGTACTTC. It translates to CASSVGLAGGQETQYF.

The chain has TRBV27 and TRBJ1-2; a possible D gene is TRBD1 (5 bases). This CDR3 region has 15 residues. V was clipped by 3 bases and J by 0 bases, with 11 bases between them. Germline CDR1 MNHEY, CDR2 SMNVEV (reference sequence). The CDR3 sequence is CASSFRQLPNYGYTF. In nucleotides, the CDR3 is TGTGCCAGCAGTTTTAGACAGCTACCTAACTATGGCTACACCTTC.

The chain joins TRBV19 to TRBJ2-1; TRBD1 agrees at 11 bases. The V and J ends lost 7 bases and 2 bases, in that order; junction bases with no gene match: 4. This CDR3 contains 15 residues. CDR1 is LNHDA, CDR2 SQIVND, per germline (reference sequence). The CDR3 nucleotides are TGTGCCAGTACCTGGACAGGGGGCGCCTACAATGAGCAGTTCTTC. This translates into CASTWTGGAYNEQFF.

The gene calls are TRBV4-1 and TRBJ1-1; tentative D call: TRBD1 (5 bases). Germline V gene lookup returns CDR1 MGHRA and CDR2 YSYEKL. This CDR3 is built from 15 residues. The V and J ends lost 1 base and 6 bases respectively, with 15 bases between them. The CDR3 reads CASSQGLRVGAEAFF. The CDR3 DNA sequence: TGCGCCAGCAGCCAAGGCCTCAGGGTTGGGGCTGAAGCTTTCTTT.

This chain connects TRBV7-2 to TRBJ2-7; possibly TRBD2 for D (6 bases). The V gene lost 4 bases and the J gene lost 0 bases, with 13 bases spanning the gap. Germline V gives CDR1 SGHTA, CDR2 FQGNSA. The CDR3 is 15 residues long. The CDR3 sequence: CASSWYRDSSYEQYF. The DNA of the CDR3 is TGTGCCAGCAGCTGGTACCGGGACTCCTCCTACGAGCAGTACTTC.

This chain uses TRBV3-1 (or the pseudogene TRBV3-2) with TRBJ1-2, with 8 bases that match TRBD1. With V trimmed by 0 bases and J by 2 bases, 8 bases remained unmatched. The CDR3 runs to 17 residues. Germline CDR1 reads LGHDT; CDR2 reads YNNKEL (reference sequence). The CDR3 reads CASSQEVGTGSNYGYTF. CDR3 DNA sequence: TGTGCCAGCAGCCAAGAGGTCGGGACAGGCTCGAACTATGGCTACACCTTC.

This sequence joins TRBV9 and TRBJ1-1; TRBD1 matches at 11 bases. The CDR3 is made up of 17 amino acids. The J segment lost 3 bases and the V segment lost 3 bases, leaving 10 bases of the junction unmatched. CDR1 and CDR2 (germline): SGDLS, YYNGEE. CDR3 region: CASSDRTGGPLDTEAFF. DNA of the CDR3: TGTGCCAGCAGCGACCGGACAGGGGGCCCTTTGGACACTGAAGCTTTCTTT.

This clone came up a few times. The gene calls are TRBV2 and TRBJ1-2, with 7 bases aligning to TRBD1. From germline, CDR1 is SNHLY and CDR2 FYNNEI. V was pared by 10 bases and J by 8 bases, with 7 bases of the junction left unmatched. This CDR3 has 11 amino acids. CDR3 sequence (DNA): TGTGCCAACCGACAGGGTTTAGGCTACACCTTC. Its protein product is CANRQGLGYTF.

The V gene is TRBV13, the J gene TRBJ2-5; 8 bases match TRBD2. V lost 3 bases, J lost 3 bases, and 6 bases stayed unmatched. The CDR3 runs to 15 residues. CDR1 and CDR2 from the germline V gene are PRHDT and FYEKMQ (reference sequence). Here the CDR3 reads CASSLYGGAEETQYF. The CDR3 DNA sequence: TGTGCCAGCAGCTTGTACGGGGGGGCGGAAGAGACCCAGTACTTC. Using reference TRBV13 and TRBJ2-5 for the parts outside the CDR3, the full variable domain is AAGVIQSPRHLIKEKRETATLKCYPIPRHDTVYWYQQGPGQDPQFLISFYEKMQSDKGSIPDRFSAQQFSDYHSELNMSSLELGDSALYFCASSLYGGAEETQYFGPGTRLLVL.

The rearrangement uses TRBV6-6 and TRBJ1-5, with 9 bases matching TRBD1. Germline CDR1 is MNHNY and CDR2 is SVGAGI (reference sequence). CDR3 size: 14 residues. V gave up 4 bases and J gave up 4 bases; unmatched junction bases: 2. The CDR3 sequence is CASSSGQGNQPQHF. Here the CDR3 DNA reads TGTGCCAGCAGTTCGGGACAGGGTAATCAGCCCCAGCATTTT.

The chain carries TRBV3-1 (or the pseudogene TRBV3-2) and TRBJ2-1; 16 nucleotides line up with TRBD2. CDR3 length: 18 amino acids. Germline V CDR1 and CDR2: LGHDT, YNNKEL (reference sequence). J was trimmed by 7 bases and V by 3 bases; bases with no gene match: 9. Written as DNA, the CDR3 is TGTGCCAGCAGCCAGGGACTAGCGGGGGGGCAAGCGGGAAATGAGCAGTTCTTC. Amino acids: CASSQGLAGGQAGNEQFF.

The chain has TRBV6-1 and TRBJ2-2; the D gene is possibly TRBD1 (6 bases). The CDR3 consists of 13 residues. Trimming pared 3 bases from V and 5 bases from J, leaving 7 bases between. Per germline, CDR1 MNHNS and CDR2 SASEGT. The CDR3 bases are TGTGCCAGCAGTGACAGGGGAACCGGGGAGCTGTTTTTT. Translation gives CASSDRGTGELFF.

The V and J genes are TRBV12-5 and TRBJ2-6, with D unclear. This CDR3 is 14 amino acids long. Trimming shortened V by 6 bases and J by 0 bases, and 6 bases separated the two germline ends. Germline CDR1 is LGHNT and CDR2 is FRNRAP. CDR3 DNA sequence: TGTGCTAGTGGCCTAGGCTCTGGGGCCAACGTCCTGACTTTC. Translated: CASGLGSGANVLTF. The full variable domain, with the rest looked up from reference TRBV12-5 and TRBJ2-6, is DARVTQTPRHKVTEMGQEVTMRCQPILGHNTVFWYRQTMMQGLELLAYFRNRAPLDDSGMPKDRFSAEMPDATLATLKIQPSEPRDSAVYFCASGLGSGANVLTFGAGSRLTVL.

The CDR3, as DNA: TGTGCCAGCAGCTTGGGACTAGCGAGCTCCTACGAGCAGTACTTC. Residues: CASSLGLASSYEQYF. The V gene is TRBV5-4, the J gene TRBJ2-7; 8 bases are a match to TRBD2. J lost 0 bases, V lost 0 bases, and 2 bases had no gene match. The CDR3 runs 15 residues. CDR1 SGHNT and CDR2 YYREEE come from the germline V gene (reference sequence).

The V and J genes are TRBV6-4 and TRBJ1-2; 7 positions agree with TRBD1. Germline CDR1 and CDR2: MRHNA and SNTAGT. V shed 0 bases, J shed 4 bases, and the junction held 11 bases outside the gene matches. The CDR3 has 17 residues. The CDR3 loop reads CASSDSMGQGGLYGYTF. In nucleotides, the CDR3 is TGTGCCAGCAGTGACTCGATGGGTCAGGGGGGCCTCTATGGCTACACCTTC.

The chain uses TRBV7-9 and TRBJ1-6; D is unclear. With 4 bases removed from V and 0 bases from J, the gap between germline ends came to 19 bases. This CDR3 is built from 19 residues. Germline V gene lookup returns CDR1 SEHNR and CDR2 FQNEAQ (reference sequence). In nucleotides, the CDR3 is TGTGCCAGCAGCTCTAGTAGAGGGTCCACCAGCTCCTATAATTCACCCCTCCACTTT. Its translation is CASSSSRGSTSSYNSPLHF.